The sequence of this TCR beta chain was determined in a study of early T cells in non-severe SARS-CoV-2 infection. Across the study: Sequencing used unsorted whole-blood bulk RNA, so chains lack pairing. Findings and caveats of the study: Matching results from VDJdb favored anti-spike CD8 responses, leaving private and CD4 specificities undetected.

As part of library construction, unique molecular identifiers were attached to individual cDNA molecules. TCRdb independently ran MiXCR on the 5' RACE reads; one entry per CDR3 protein. The data contain approximately 120,000 distinct CDR3 sequences, under 15% of them seen just once; the ten biggest clones take up 21%. As concerns this clonotype: Its specificity is unknown.

Germline V gene sequence: CDR1 SGHRS, CDR2 YFSETQ. V shed 3 bases and J shed 3 bases, with 7 bases lying between them. This CDR3 spans 13 amino acids. The sample comprised whole blood. This receptor was identified in an adult who was a healthcare worker with PCR-confirmed SARS-CoV-2 infection or an uninfected control (not recorded which). V and J are TRBV5-1 and TRBJ2-1; tentative D call: TRBD2 (6 bases). In DNA form, the CDR3 reads TGCGCCAGCAGCTGGGACTTCTACAATGAGCAGTTCTTC. As protein: CASSWDFYNEQFF.